This T cell receptor (beta chain) derives from a study of cytomegalovirus exposure and HLA in healthy donors. PCR used 60 Vbeta primers and 13 Jbeta primers. Some clones are missing from TCRdb's copy, which holds only in-frame ones; the method was immunoSEQ multiplex PCR. The data show 90,000 or so clones, about four fifths seen once. The CDR3 covers 12 residues. V was shortened by 7 bases and J by 7 bases, with 13 bases between the two germline ends. Germline lookup yields CDR1 MGHDK and CDR2 SYGVNS. The V call is TRBV25-1, the J call TRBJ1-1, with D perhaps matching TRBD1 (5 bases). This clonotype originated in a woman aged 40 to 50 in good health and CMV-seronegative. Sequenced material: PBMCs. The CDR3 region is CASKRSGDEAFF. Here the CDR3 DNA reads TGTGCCAGCAAGAGATCGGGGGATGAAGCTTTCTTT.